This TCR beta chain was sequenced in a study of response to subunit inactivated influenza vaccine. Whole-study results and caveats: Only a handful of new T cells, the authors suggested, are recruited with each seasonal influenza vaccination.

Trimming cost V 4 bases and J 6 bases; bases outside gene matches: 7. The length of the CDR3 is 15 residues. Per the germline V gene, CDR1 is SGHAT and CDR2 is FQNNGV. For this clonotype: What it binds is not known.

TCRdb reprocessed the RT-PCR reads via MiXCR and lists one record per CDR3 protein. The profile shows 400,000 to 550,000 distinct CDR3 sequences, 25% of them singletons. This TCR came from a man in his fifties or sixties who received an inactivated influenza vaccine. The sample here was CD4+ T cells sorted from PBMCs, taken roughly 5 days after vaccination. The J gene is TRBJ2-3, the V gene TRBV11-2; TRBD1 agrees at 10 bases. The CDR3 here is CASSWGTGVADTQYF. The CDR3 nucleotides are TGTGCCAGCAGCTGGGGGACAGGGGTGGCGGATACGCAGTATTTT.